These T cell receptor beta chains were read from a single sample in a study of T cell responses to AZD1222 COVID-19 vaccine. Sequenced by immunoSEQ multiplex PCR; TCRdb stores in-frame clones only, minus some. The sample shows roughly 120,000 clones, approximately 89% of them seen only once. The material sequenced was peripheral blood, taken on day 0 of AZD1222 vaccination. These receptor sequences come from an adult in good health. Both conserved end residues are part of each CDR3. D genes are given only for firm matches. Size values are once, few and many counts, or a class for expanded clones, and some rows have none.

>TRBJ1-5|NA|TRBD1|TRBV6-2/TRBV6-3
TGTGCCAGCAGTATCCGGGACAGGGCGCGCCAGCCCCAGCATTTT
CASSIRDRARQPQHF
>TRBJ1-1|once|NA|TRBV28
TGTGCCAGCAGCCGGAGGGTCACTGAAGCTTTCTTT
CASSRRVTEAFF
>TRBJ1-6|NA|TRBD1|TRBV5-4
TGTGCCAGCAGCGGAGGGCCCGGGACAGGGGGAGGATCACCCCTCCACTTT
CASSGGPGTGGGSPLHF
>TRBJ1-3|few|NA|TRBV7-2
TGTGCCAGCAGCCCAAACTCTGGAAACACCATATATTTT
CASSPNSGNTIYF
>TRBJ1-4|NA|NA|TRBV18
TGTGCCAGCTCACCACGGGACCCAAAGGGGGAAAAACTGTTTTTT
CASSPRDPKGEKLFF
>TRBJ1-2|NA|TRBD1|TRBV18
TGTGCCAGCTCACCCGGACAGGGCTTGGTCTATGGCTACACCTTC
CASSPGQGLVYGYTF
>TRBJ2-1|NA|TRBD1|TRBV5-4
TGTGCCAGCAGCTTTCTTGCCGGGACAGGGATCAATGAGCAGTTCTTC
CASSFLAGTGINEQFF
>TRBJ2-7|NA|TRBD1|TRBV7-6
TGTGCCAGCAGCTTAGCGGCAGCGGGGACAGGGACCTACGAGCAGTACTTC
CASSLAAAGTGTYEQYF
>TRBJ2-7|NA|TRBD1|TRBV4-1
TGCGCCAGCAGCTTTATATCCGGGACAGGGGGGGCCTACGAGCAGTACTTC
CASSFISGTGGAYEQYF
>TRBJ2-5|NA|TRBD1|TRBV2
TGTGCCAGCAGTGAAGAGGGGGCGGCGCGGGAGACCCAGTACTTC
CASSEEGAARETQYF
>TRBJ2-1|NA|NA|TRBV9
TGTGCCAGCAGCCCCCGAGGCCAAGGTAGGGTCGATGAGCAGTTCTTC
CASSPRGQGRVDEQFF
>TRBJ2-7|NA|TRBD2|TRBV7-8
TGTGCCAGCAGCTTAGAGGGACTAGCGGGGGTGACTAGCTCCTACGAGCAGTACTTC
CASSLEGLAGVTSSYEQYF
>TRBJ2-1|NA|TRBD2|TRBV4-3
TGCGCCAGCAGCCAAGGACTAGCGGAGTGGGATGAGCAGTTCTTC
CASSQGLAEWDEQFF
>TRBJ2-7|NA|NA|TRBV11-1
TGTGCCAGCAGCGTCTTCCCGGGACTTTCCTACGAGCAGTACTTC
CASSVFPGLSYEQYF
>TRBJ2-7|NA|TRBD1|TRBV2
TGTGCCAGCAGCTCCGGGACAGGGAGGGGCTACGAGCAGTACTTC
CASSSGTGRGYEQYF
>TRBJ1-4|once|NA|TRBV28
TGTGCCAGCACAGGGAGGGATGAAAAACTGTTTTTT
CASTGRDEKLFF
>TRBJ1-2|NA|NA|TRBV5-1
TGCGCCAGCAGCTTGGAATTAGGGGGGAACTATGGCTACACCTTC
CASSLELGGNYGYTF
>TRBJ1-3|NA|NA|TRBV6-1
TGTGCCAGCAGTGAGGTTGATCAGGACTCTGGAAACACCATATATTTT
CASSEVDQDSGNTIYF
>TRBJ1-1|NA|NA|TRBV7-7
TGTGCTAGCAGCTTAGACGAGAACACTGAAGCTTTCTTT
CASSLDENTEAFF
>TRBJ1-1|NA|NA|TRBV28
TGTGCCAGCAGTCCCCAGTGGATTATGAACACTGAAGCTTTCTTT
CASSPQWIMNTEAFF
>TRBJ1-2|once|NA|TRBV2
TGTGCCAGCACCCCCCCGGGGGGAGCCATAGGTACCTTC
CASTPPGGAIGTF
>TRBJ1-4|NA|TRBD1|TRBV5-1
TGCGCCAGCAGCTTTGCTGGACAGGGCGACGAAAAACTGTTTTTT
CASSFAGQGDEKLFF
>TRBJ2-7|NA|TRBD1|TRBV7-9
TGTGCCAGCAGCTTAGGACAGGGAAGCTCCTACGAGCAGTACTTC
CASSLGQGSSYEQYF
>TRBJ1-1|NA|NA|TRBV7-2
TGTGCCAGCAGCTTAGGGTCGGTTGGGGGGCGGTTGAACACTGAAGCTTTCTTT
CASSLGSVGGRLNTEAFF
>TRBJ2-1|NA|NA|TRBV12-3/TRBV12-4
TGTGCCAGCAGTGGAACCTACAATGAGCAGTTCTTC
CASSGTYNEQFF
>TRBJ1-1|NA|TRBD1|TRBV10-3
TGTGCCGGCGGACAGGGGGCGACTGAAGCTTTCTTT
CAGGQGATEAFF
>TRBJ1-2|few|NA|TRBV27
TGTGCCAGCAGTTTAAAACCTGGGGCAGACTATGGCTACACCTTC
CASSLKPGADYGYTF
>TRBJ2-7|NA|TRBD2|TRBV5-4
TGTGCCAGCAGCTGGGGCCCGGGGCGGGGGGGCCTCTACGAGCAGTACTTC
CASSWGPGRGGLYEQYF
>TRBJ2-1|NA|NA|TRBV19
TGTGCCAGTAGTAACTATTACAATGAGCAGTTCTTC
CASSNYYNEQFF
>TRBJ2-5|NA|TRBD1|TRBV28
TGTGCCAGCAGTTCCCTGGGACAGGGGAAAGAGACCCAGTACTTC
CASSSLGQGKETQYF
>TRBJ2-5|NA|NA|TRBV12-3/TRBV12-4
TGTGCCAGCAGTTTCGAGGAGACCCAGTACTTC
CASSFEETQYF
>TRBJ1-3|NA|NA|TRBV6-1
TGTGCCAGCAGTGATCCGACAGCTGGAAACACCATATATTTT
CASSDPTAGNTIYF
>TRBJ1-3|NA|NA|TRBV18
TGTGCCAGCTCATCGTACTCTGGAAACACCATATATTTT
CASSSYSGNTIYF
>TRBJ1-1|NA|NA|TRBV28
TGTGCCAGCACCTCCGGGGAAAACAGGGTTGGAGCTTTCTTT
CASTSGENRVGAFF
>TRBJ2-5|NA|NA|TRBV18
TGTGCCAGCTCAAGGACTGTCACCCCTTGGGTAGAAGAGACCCAGTACTTC
CASSRTVTPWVEETQYF
>TRBJ1-1|NA|NA|TRBV11-3
TGTGCCAGCAGCTTAGACTCAGGGGACACTGAAGCTTTCTTT
CASSLDSGDTEAFF
>TRBJ2-1|NA|NA|TRBV19
TGTGCCACAAACGAAGGAGCGTTATCGTACGATGAGCAGTTCTTC
CATNEGALSYDEQFF
>TRBJ2-2|few|NA|TRBV21-1
TGTGCCAGCAGCAAATGGAAGGCAGGCCGGCCACCTGACACCGGGGAGCTGTTTTTT
CASSKWKAGRPPDTGELFF
>TRBJ1-5|NA|NA|TRBV7-8
TGTGCCAGCAGCTTATCGGCGGTGAATCAGCCCCAGCATTTT
CASSLSAVNQPQHF